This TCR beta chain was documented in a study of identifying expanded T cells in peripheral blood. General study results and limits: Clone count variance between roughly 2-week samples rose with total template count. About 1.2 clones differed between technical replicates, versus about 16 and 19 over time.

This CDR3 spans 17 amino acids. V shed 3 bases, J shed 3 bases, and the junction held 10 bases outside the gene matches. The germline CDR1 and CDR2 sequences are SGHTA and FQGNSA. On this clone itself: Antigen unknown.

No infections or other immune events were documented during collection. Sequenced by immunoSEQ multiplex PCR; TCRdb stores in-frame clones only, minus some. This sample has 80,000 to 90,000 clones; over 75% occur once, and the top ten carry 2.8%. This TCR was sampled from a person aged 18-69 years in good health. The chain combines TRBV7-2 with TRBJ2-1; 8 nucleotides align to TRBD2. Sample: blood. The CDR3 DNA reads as TGTGCCAGCAGCTTGAAAACGGGGGGGTTTTACTACAATGAGCAGTTCTTC. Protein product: CASSLKTGGFYYNEQFF. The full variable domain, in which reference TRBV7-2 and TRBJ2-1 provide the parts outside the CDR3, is GAGVSQSPSNKVTEKGKDVELRCDPISGHTALYWYRQSLGQGLEFLIYFQGNSAPDKSGLPSDRFSAERTGGSVSTLTIQRTQQEDSAVYLCASSLKTGGFYYNEQFFGPGTRLTVL.